Each of the 28 T cell receptor beta chains below was sequenced from the same sample in a study of blood T cell repertoires in COVID-19. Libraries were prepared by immunoSEQ multiplex PCR; TCRdb keeps only in-frame clonotypes and omits some of them. In the table there are under 350,000 clones, 70% to 90% of which are singletons. Sequencing was done on a sample of peripheral blood. The receptor set was obtained from a woman between 65 and 79 years old with acute or convalescent COVID-19.

The rearrangement uses TRBV6-5 and TRBJ1-1; no firm D call. V was trimmed by 7 bases and J by 1 base, leaving 13 bases between them. The germline V gene encodes CDR1 MNHEY and CDR2 SVGAGI. This CDR3 spans 14 amino acids. Here the CDR3 reads CASMGGRGNTEAFF. CDR3 bases: TGTGCCAGCATGGGAGGTCGGGGGAACACTGAAGCTTTCTTT.

This chain joins TRBV2 and TRBJ1-2; D gene ambiguous. The ends were cut back, 8 bases at V and 10 bases at J, with 17 bases in the middle. This CDR3 region has 12 residues. The germline gives CDR1 SNHLY, CDR2 FYNNEI. For the CDR3, the DNA is TGTGCCAGCGGGGAGGATATCCAATTCTACACCTTC. Translating gives CASGEDIQFYTF. The complete variable domain, with remaining parts taken from reference TRBV2 and TRBJ1-2, reads EPEVTQTPSHQVTQMGQEVILRCVPISNHLYFYWYRQILGQKVEFLVSFYNNEISEKSEIFDDQFSVERPDGSNFTLKIRSTKLEDSAMYFCASGEDIQFYTFGSGTRLTVV.

This clone was recorded only once. V usage is TRBV9 and J usage is TRBJ2-7, with a tentative D call TRBD2 (6 bases). Trimming left V 6 bases short and J 2 bases short, with 15 bases between. Germline CDR1 and CDR2: SGDLS and YYNGEE. CDR3 length: 14 amino acids. CDR3 region: CASTPTGDTYEQYF. In DNA form, the CDR3 reads TGTGCCAGCACCCCGACGGGAGATACCTACGAGCAGTACTTC.

This chain joins TRBV19 and TRBJ1-2; D may be TRBD1 (5 bases). The CDR3 runs to 12 residues. V lost 10 bases and J 5 bases, leaving 14 bases between the germline ends. Germline V gene data show CDR1 as LNHDA and CDR2 as SQIVND (reference sequence). CDR3 residues: CATDSRGYGYTF. In DNA form, the CDR3 reads TGTGCCACAGACAGTCGGGGGTATGGCTACACCTTC. Full variable domain (missing parts from reference TRBV19 and TRBJ1-2): DGGITQSPKYLFRKEGQNVTLSCEQNLNHDAMYWYRQDPGQGLRLIYYSQIVNDFQKGDIAEGYSVSREKKESFPLTVTSAQKNPTAFYLCATDSRGYGYTFGSGTRLTVV.

This chain connects TRBV24-1 to TRBJ2-1; TRBD1 agrees at 12 bases. V was clipped by 4 bases and J by 7 bases; unmatched bases: 7. This CDR3 contains 16 residues. Germline values: CDR1 KGHDR, CDR2 SFDVKD. The DNA of the CDR3 is TGTGCCACCAGTGACCAGGGACAGGGGGCGGGAAATGAGCAGTTCTTC. It is translated as CATSDQGQGAGNEQFF.

The chain links TRBV19 to TRBJ2-4, with D maybe TRBD1 (6 bases). Between the trimmed V and J ends, which lost 1 base and 9 bases, there was a span of 13 bases. CDR1 is LNHDA and CDR2 is SQIVND in the germline V gene (reference sequence). This CDR3 contains 14 residues. This CDR3 is CASSIGLTGSIQYF. For the CDR3, the DNA is TGTGCCAGTAGTATAGGCCTAACAGGGAGCATTCAGTACTTC.

V is TRBV3-1 (or the pseudogene TRBV3-2) and J is TRBJ1-5, with 9 positions matching TRBD1. V lost 3 bases to trimming and J lost 6 bases; unmatched junction nucleotides: 3. Germline V gene lookup returns CDR1 LGHDT and CDR2 YNNKEL (reference sequence). The CDR3 sequence is 14 residues long. The CDR3 DNA sequence: TGTGCCAGCAGCCAGGGGACAGGGATTCAGCCCCAGCATTTT. It translates to CASSQGTGIQPQHF.

CDR3 sequence (DNA): TGTGCCAGCAGATCCTGGTCCACTAGCGGGGAAGAGACCCAGTACTTC. This codes for CASRSWSTSGEETQYF. V gene TRBV7-3 combines with J gene TRBJ2-5, with 10 positions matching TRBD2. The CDR3 length is 16 residues. Per the germline V gene, CDR1 is SGHTA and CDR2 is FQGTGA. V gave up 6 bases and J gave up 3 bases; unmatched junction bases: 10.

The V call is TRBV5-1, the J call TRBJ2-5, with 8 bases that match TRBD2. There are 16 residues in the CDR3. The junction had 12 bases not matched to a gene; V was cut back by 3 bases and J by 5 bases. The germline gives CDR1 SGHRS, CDR2 YFSETQ. The CDR3 DNA is TGCGCCAGCAGCTCCTCCGGGGGACTAGATTGGGAGACCCAGTACTTC. Amino acids: CASSSSGGLDWETQYF.

To note about this clone: Other DNA sequences from this sample encode an identical CDR3 as well. V and J are TRBV5-1 and TRBJ1-1; D is ambiguous. V was shortened by 0 bases and J by 4 bases, with 7 bases between the two germline ends. The CDR3 runs to 13 residues. Germline CDR1 is SGHRS and CDR2 is YFSETQ. The CDR3 DNA follows: TGCGCCAGCAGCTTGGGCTCGGGCACTGAAGCTTTCTTT. The encoded protein is CASSLGSGTEAFF. The full variable domain, its missing parts supplied by reference TRBV5-1 and TRBJ1-1, is KAGVTQTPRYLIKTRGQQVTLSCSPISGHRSVSWYQQTPGQGLQFLFEYFSETQRNKGNFPGRFSGRQFSNSRSEMNVSTLELGDSALYLCASSLGSGTEAFFGQGTRLTVV.

This chain connects TRBV3-1 (or the pseudogene TRBV3-2) to TRBJ1-2, with D possibly matching TRBD1 (6 bases). The CDR3 runs to 13 residues. CDR1 is LGHDT and CDR2 is YNNKEL in the germline V gene (reference sequence). V dropped 3 bases and J dropped 4 bases, with 9 bases sitting between them. The DNA for the CDR3 is TGTGCCAGCAGCCAGGACAGTGCCTATGGCTACACCTTC. Translation: CASSQDSAYGYTF.

For the CDR3, the DNA is TGTGCCAGCAGCCACCGACAGGGGTACGAGCAGTACTTC. It codes for CASSHRQGYEQYF. The chain couples TRBV7-2 to TRBJ2-7; TRBD1 aligns across 8 bases. The junction had 4 bases not matched to a gene; V was cut back by 5 bases and J by 4 bases. The germline V gene encodes CDR1 SGHTA and CDR2 FQGNSA. This CDR3 has 13 amino acids.

The chain carries TRBV5-4 and TRBJ2-5; maybe TRBD1 (6 bases). Germline V gene lookup returns CDR1 SGHNT and CDR2 YYREEE (reference sequence). Trimming stripped 7 bases from V and 1 base from J, with 14 bases between. The CDR3 sequence is 14 residues long. CDR3 DNA sequence: TGTGCCAGCTCGGCCGGGACACGCCAAGAGACCCAGTACTTC. Translating gives CASSAGTRQETQYF.

The chain links TRBV7-9 to TRBJ2-4; D may be TRBD1 (5 bases). The CDR3 is 15 residues long. Germline assignment: CDR1 SEHNR and CDR2 FQNEAQ (reference sequence). Trimming left V 1 base short and J 2 bases short, with 9 bases between. This CDR3 is CASSLGGASKNIQYF. The CDR3 DNA follows: TGTGCCAGCAGCTTAGGGGGCGCGTCCAAAAACATTCAGTACTTC.

The V gene is TRBV30, the J gene TRBJ1-2, with no clear D. Germline V gene data show CDR1 as GTSNPN and CDR2 as SVGIG (reference sequence). Trimming shortened V by 3 bases and J by 0 bases, and 8 bases separated the two germline ends. This CDR3 comprises 13 residues. The DNA for the CDR3 is TGTGCCTGGAGCGCGGGAGCTAACTATGGCTACACCTTC. Protein product: CAWSAGANYGYTF. Full variable domain (rest looked up from reference TRBV30 and TRBJ1-2): SQTIHQWPATLVQPVGSPLSLECTVEGTSNPNLYWYRQAAGRGLQLLFYSVGIGQISSEVPQNLSASRPQDRQFILSSKKLLLSDSGFYLCAWSAGANYGYTFGSGTRLTVV.

This rearrangement joins TRBV3-1 (or the pseudogene TRBV3-2) to TRBJ2-3; TRBD2 is a possible D gene (6 bases). CDR1 and CDR2 from the germline V gene are LGHDT and YNNKEL (reference sequence). V was shortened by 5 bases and J by 2 bases, with 11 bases between the two germline ends. CDR3 length: 14 amino acids. The CDR3 DNA reads as TGTGCCAGCAGCTGGGACTCCTCCACAGATACGCAGTATTTT. This gives the protein CASSWDSSTDTQYF.

This sequence joins TRBV24-1 and TRBJ2-2, with a tentative D call TRBD1 (6 bases). The CDR3 loop spans 16 amino acids. V was clipped by 3 bases and J by 0 bases, with 10 bases between them. Germline V gene lookup returns CDR1 KGHDR and CDR2 SFDVKD. CDR3 sequence reads: CATSDTTGSNTGELFF. In DNA form, the CDR3 reads TGTGCCACCAGTGATACGACAGGCTCGAACACCGGGGAGCTGTTTTTT.

The sample holds a few counts of this clone. The V gene is TRBV19, the J gene TRBJ1-1, with a weak D call TRBD1 (5 bases). Trimming took 3 bases from V and 0 from J, leaving 11 bases between them. The CDR3 runs 15 residues. Germline CDR1 LNHDA, CDR2 SQIVND (reference sequence). Here the CDR3 DNA reads TGTGCCAGTAGTATCCAGGGTCCCCTGAACACTGAAGCTTTCTTT. It yields the protein CASSIQGPLNTEAFF.

This clone was seen a few times. The V and J genes are TRBV16 and TRBJ1-5; D not certain. The CDR3 runs to 16 residues. The ends were cut back, 3 bases at V and 2 bases at J, with 14 bases in the middle. Germline V lookup: CDR1 KGHSY, CDR2 FQNENV. In nucleotides, the CDR3 is TGTGCCAGCAGCCAGCCCGGGGTGATCGGCAATCAGCCCCAGCATTTT. Protein: CASSQPGVIGNQPQHF.

The chain links TRBV10-3 to TRBJ2-7, with D possibly matching TRBD2 (6 bases). CDR1 and CDR2 (germline): ENHRY, SYGVKD. The V end lost 2 bases, the J end lost 9 bases, and 20 bases lay between the germline ends. CDR3 length equals 15 residues. The DNA of the CDR3 is TGTGCCATCAGTGAGATGACTAGAATACGGGGCGGGCAGTACTTC. Translated: CAISEMTRIRGGQYF.

V gene TRBV11-2 combines with J gene TRBJ1-4; 12 bases line up with TRBD1. This CDR3 is 15 amino acids long. Unmatched junction bases numbered 11, after V lost 5 bases and J lost 13 bases. Looked up from germline, CDR1 is SGHAT and CDR2 is FQNNGV. The CDR3 region is CASSQKGTGGGGLFF. DNA of the CDR3: TGTGCCAGCAGCCAAAAAGGGACAGGGGGCGGTGGACTGTTTTTT.

The chain recombines TRBV7-6 with TRBJ2-7, with D possibly matching TRBD2 (7 bases). The CDR3 sequence is 16 residues long. CDR1 SGHVS and CDR2 FNYEAQ come from the germline V gene. Deletions cut 5 bases from V and 6 bases from J, with 23 bases between. The CDR3 is CASSTRPWGGRPEQYF. CDR3 DNA: TGTGCCAGCAGCACCCGCCCGTGGGGGGGCCGTCCCGAGCAGTACTTC.

The gene calls are TRBV21-1 and TRBJ2-7; TRBD2, the table's D call, lacks a check against the DNA. TRBV21-1 is marked as a pseudogene. The CDR3 has 16 residues. CDR3 DNA: TGTGCCAGCAGCAAAGACGGGTCCCGATACTACGCAGAGCAGTACTTC. This encodes CASSKDGSRYYAEQYF.

This rearrangement joins TRBV18 to TRBJ1-5; 7 bases map to TRBD1. Germline V lookup: CDR1 KGHSH, CDR2 LQKENI. The CDR3 sequence is 14 residues long. V shed 6 bases, J shed 2 bases, and the junction held 4 bases outside the gene matches. As DNA, the CDR3 is TGTGCCAGCTCTCTCGGGACAGGCAATCAGCCCCAGCATTTT. This sequence encodes CASSLGTGNQPQHF.

The chain couples TRBV7-8 to TRBJ2-1; D not resolved. Looked up from germline, CDR1 is SGHVS and CDR2 is FQNEAQ. This CDR3 has 12 residues. Trimming took 2 bases from V and 6 from J, leaving 5 bases between them. The CDR3 protein is CASSLPSNEQFF. In nucleotides, the CDR3 is TGTGCCAGCAGCTTACCGAGCAATGAGCAGTTCTTC.

The rearrangement joins TRBV2 to TRBJ1-2, with D possibly matching TRBD1 (6 bases). Germline loops: CDR1 SNHLY, CDR2 FYNNEI. V was cut by 7 bases and J by 4 bases, with 16 bases left in between. There are 14 residues in the CDR3. CDR3 sequence reads: CASILQGALYGYTF. CDR3 coding DNA: TGTGCCAGCATCCTACAGGGTGCACTCTATGGCTACACCTTC. The complete variable domain, with remaining parts taken from reference TRBV2 and TRBJ1-2, reads EPEVTQTPSHQVTQMGQEVILRCVPISNHLYFYWYRQILGQKVEFLVSFYNNEISEKSEIFDDQFSVERPDGSNFTLKIRSTKLEDSAMYFCASILQGALYGYTFGSGTRLTVV.

The CDR3 loop reads CASSEAGTVNSPLHF. DNA for the CDR3: TGTGCCAGCAGTGAAGCCGGGACAGTCAATTCACCCCTCCACTTT. The gene calls are TRBV2 and TRBJ1-6, with TRBD1 identical over 7 bases. Trimming at V came to 0 bases and at J to 7 bases, leaving 3 bases not matched to a gene. The CDR3 loop spans 15 amino acids. Germline V CDR1 and CDR2: SNHLY, FYNNEI.

This clone occurred a few times. The chain employs TRBV2 and TRBJ1-5; D gene unclear. Germline V gene sequence: CDR1 SNHLY, CDR2 FYNNEI. V lost 2 bases and J 4 bases, leaving 12 bases between the germline ends. The CDR3 consists of 15 residues. The CDR3 protein is CASSERLSGNQPQHF. The CDR3, as DNA: TGTGCCAGCAGTGAACGGCTCTCGGGGAATCAGCCCCAGCATTTT.